This record covers a single T cell receptor (beta chain). This entry is derived from a study of T-cell reconstitution after alpha-beta-depleted transplantation in children. Library preparation (for TCRbeta) was performed with unique molecular identifiers. Each CDR3 protein is one row after TCRdb ran MiXCR on the PCR reads. The table includes around 480,000 distinct CDR3 sequences, 30% to 35% detected once. This CDR3 has 15 residues. J gave up 2 bases and V 8 bases, and 10 bases lay outside the gene matches. Germline lookup yields CDR1 SGHVS and CDR2 FNYEAQ. The source was PBMCs from the stem cell graft donor, collected from the stem cell graft. This chain uses TRBV7-6 with TRBJ2-3, with 7 positions matching TRBD1. This TCR was sampled from a human donor who donated a stem cell graft to a child with aplastic anemia. The CDR3 sequence: CASSKGRGNTDTQYF. The CDR3 bases are TGTGCCAGCTCAAAAGGCAGGGGGAACACAGATACGCAGTATTTT. Together with reference TRBV7-6 and TRBJ2-3, the CDR3 gives the full variable domain: GAGVSQSPRYKVTKRGQDVALRCDPISGHVSLYWYRQALGQGPEFLTYFNYEAQQDKSGLPNDRFSAERPEGSISTLTIQRTEQRDSAMYRCASSKGRGNTDTQYFGPGTRLTVL.